These 22 T cell receptor beta chains were sequenced from one sample in a study of Ad26.COV2.S vaccination and SARS-CoV-2 variants. Repertoires were generated with immunoSEQ multiplex PCR, while TCRdb's copy carries only in-frame clones and drops some. The sample holds about 350,000 clones, about 87% seen once. Treatment specified: some 19 received Ad26.COV2.S at low or high dose, single or two shots; about 5 received placebo; per-sample allocation not given. Samples were taken on day 63 after the first vaccine or placebo injection. Specimen: peripheral blood, collected in a trial of Ad26.COV2.S vaccine versus placebo. The receptors were sampled from a person aged 18-60 years who received the Ad26.COV2.S COVID-19 vaccine or a placebo.

The V and J genes are TRBV19 and TRBJ2-1; 10 positions agree with TRBD2. V dropped 5 bases and J dropped 9; count of bases not matched to a gene: 13. CDR1 and CDR2 from the germline V gene are LNHDA and SQIVND (reference sequence). The CDR3 has 16 amino acids. For the CDR3, the DNA is TGTGCCAGTAGTGGGGGTAGACTAGCGGGCTTAAGTGAGCAGTTCTTC. This sequence encodes CASSGGRLAGLSEQFF.

The chain uses TRBV29-1 and TRBJ1-2, with 12 bases matching TRBD1. CDR3 length: 16 amino acids. Germline CDR1 and CDR2: SQVTM and ANQGSEA. Losses at the gene ends were 5 bases for V and 8 bases for J; bases not matched to a gene: 15. DNA of the CDR3: TGCAGCGTTCTCCCGGGACAGGGGGCGTACCGTGAGGGCTACACCTTC. It is translated as CSVLPGQGAYREGYTF.

A single count supports this clone. This chain links TRBV12-5 with TRBJ2-5; D ambiguous. The V gene's germline CDR1 is LGHNT and CDR2 FRNRAP. V was clipped by 6 bases and J by 0 bases, with 2 bases between them. The CDR3 totals 11 residues. The CDR3 is CASGYQETQYF. CDR3 nucleotide sequence: TGTGCTAGTGGGTACCAAGAGACCCAGTACTTC.

J is TRBJ1-2 and V is TRBV6-4, with 8 bases aligning to TRBD1. The germline CDR1 and CDR2 sequences are MRHNA and SNTAGT. The CDR3 runs 14 residues. J lost 2 bases, V lost 8 bases, and 7 bases had no gene match. The chain's CDR3 is CASRPRTGNYGYTF. Written as DNA, the CDR3 is TGTGCCAGCCGCCCTCGGACAGGGAACTATGGCTACACCTTC.

The CDR3 nucleotides read TGTGCCAGCAGCTTGGCCCCAGGGGCCTACGAGCAGTACTTC. Translation: CASSLAPGAYEQYF. The genes are TRBV5-4 and TRBJ2-7; tentatively, D is TRBD1 (6 bases). Germline lookup yields CDR1 SGHNT and CDR2 YYREEE (reference sequence). The CDR3 loop spans 14 amino acids. V shed 0 bases and J shed 2 bases, with 9 bases lying between them.

V gene TRBV12-5 combines with J gene TRBJ1-5; 7 nucleotides line up with TRBD1. Trimming removed 1 base from V and 5 bases from J; junction bases left unmatched: 14. CDR1 and CDR2 from the germline V gene are LGHNT and FRNRAP. The CDR3 has 18 residues. The CDR3 sequence is CASGLGPRQGKRDQPQHF. The DNA of the CDR3 is TGTGCTAGTGGTTTGGGGCCCCGACAGGGTAAGAGGGATCAGCCCCAGCATTTT.

The chain has TRBV11-3 and TRBJ2-1; 9 bases map to TRBD2. Trimming cost V 1 base and J 7 bases; bases outside gene matches: 8. CDR1 is SGHNT, CDR2 YENEEA, per germline. The CDR3 length is 16 residues. DNA of the CDR3: TGTGCCAGCAGCTTAGTGGTAGCGGGAGAAAGGAATGAGCAGTTCTTC. Translated, it gives CASSLVVAGERNEQFF.

In the case of this clone: In the same sample, other DNA sequences code for this CDR3. The J gene is TRBJ1-6, the V gene TRBV5-1; tentative D call: TRBD1 (5 bases). The CDR3 has 14 amino acids. Germline V gene sequence: CDR1 SGHRS, CDR2 YFSETQ. The V end was cut by 1 base, the J end by 4 bases, with 6 bases between. The CDR3 loop reads CASSLNRYNSPLHF. The DNA for the CDR3 is TGCGCCAGCAGCTTGAACAGGTATAATTCACCCCTCCACTTT.

A single count supports this clone. The CDR3 DNA is TGTGCCAGCAGCTCTTACTTGGGGGCAGGCTACACAGATACGCAGTATTTT. Its translation: CASSSYLGAGYTDTQYF. V and J are TRBV7-2 and TRBJ2-3; possibly TRBD1 for D (6 bases). The V gene lost 4 bases and the J gene lost 2 bases, with 19 bases spanning the gap. The CDR3 is made up of 17 amino acids. Germline CDR1 reads SGHTA; CDR2 reads FQGNSA.

This clone appeared a single time. This chain links TRBV7-9 with TRBJ2-3; D is unresolved. CDR1 and CDR2 from the germline V gene are SEHNR and FQNEAQ (reference sequence). V lost 2 bases and J lost 3, with 9 bases in between. The CDR3 has 14 amino acids. DNA of the CDR3: TGTGCCAGCAGCTTACGGCGGATAACAGATACGCAGTATTTT. It translates to CASSLRRITDTQYF.

The chain links TRBV3-1 (or the pseudogene TRBV3-2) to TRBJ1-5; tentatively, D is TRBD1 (5 bases). The ends were cut back, 3 bases at V and 7 bases at J, with 10 bases in the middle. The CDR3 spans 13 residues. Germline CDR1 and CDR2: LGHDT and YNNKEL (reference sequence). The CDR3 sequence is CASSQAQGQPQHF. CDR3 coding DNA: TGTGCCAGCAGCCAGGCCCAGGGACAGCCCCAGCATTTT.

The gene calls are TRBV7-9 and TRBJ1-2; no clear D. The CDR3 contains 13 residues. CDR1 SEHNR and CDR2 FQNEAQ come from the germline V gene (reference sequence). V lost 2 bases, J lost 7 bases, and 11 bases lay in between. The CDR3 region has the DNA TGTGCCAGCAGCTTATTTTCTCGGCTTGGCTACACCTTC. The encoded protein is CASSLFSRLGYTF.

The chain recombines TRBV25-1 with TRBJ2-4; either TRBD1 or TRBD2 may fit D (5 bases each). The CDR3 loop spans 14 amino acids. The V and J ends lost 4 bases and 11 bases respectively, with 18 bases between them. From germline, CDR1 is MGHDK and CDR2 SYGVNS. The CDR3 sequence is CASSVPGTSALQYF. In DNA, the CDR3 is TGTGCCAGCAGTGTACCCGGGACCTCAGCCCTTCAGTACTTC. The entire variable domain, with the rest obtained from reference TRBV25-1 and TRBJ2-4, is as follows: EADIYQTPRYLVIGTGKKITLECSQTMGHDKMYWYQQDPGMELHLIHYSYGVNSTEKGDLSSESTVSRIRTEHFPLTLESARPSHTSQYLCASSVPGTSALQYFGAGTRLSVL.

The sample holds one count of this clone. V gene TRBV15 combines with J gene TRBJ1-4; D remains ambiguous. V lost 10 bases and J 0 bases, leaving 12 bases between the germline ends. CDR1 and CDR2 from the germline V gene are LNHNV and YYDKDF (reference sequence). The CDR3 loop spans 14 amino acids. The chain's CDR3 is CASRPRTTNEKLFF. CDR3 sequence (DNA): TGTGCCAGCCGGCCCCGGACAACTAATGAAAAACTGTTTTTT.

The chain couples TRBV7-3 to TRBJ2-1, with D possibly TRBD2 on 7 matching bases. CDR3 length equals 16 residues. The germline V and J ends were trimmed by 5 bases and 1 base, with 15 bases remaining between them. CDR1 is SGHTA, CDR2 FQGTGA, per germline. For the CDR3, the DNA is TGTGCCAGCAGCCTCTGGGGGGGCCAATCCTACAATGAGCAGTTCTTC. Its translation is CASSLWGGQSYNEQFF.

The chain employs TRBV5-1 and TRBJ2-7; D possibly corresponds to TRBD2 (6 bases). Trimming removed 3 bases from V and 9 bases from J, with 10 bases in between. The CDR3 is 11 amino acids. In germline, CDR1 is SGHRS, CDR2 YFSETQ. CDR3 DNA: TGCGCCAGCAGCTCGGGAGCGTGGCAGTACTTC. It yields the protein CASSSGAWQYF.

The rearrangement uses TRBV9 and TRBJ1-2; no reliable D call. Germline V CDR1 and CDR2: SGDLS, YYNGEE. The CDR3 has 12 amino acids. Trimming shortened V by 4 bases and J by 2 bases, and 6 bases separated the two germline ends. CDR3 sequence (DNA): TGTGCCAGCAGCTCCTCCAACTATGGCTACACCTTC. Translated: CASSSSNYGYTF.

V usage is TRBV7-2 and J usage is TRBJ1-1; the D gene is possibly TRBD1 (6 bases). V was pared by 5 bases and J by 4 bases, with 17 bases between. The CDR3 contains 15 residues. CDR1 and CDR2 from the germline V gene are SGHTA and FQGNSA. CDR3 region: CASSQTGGQGTEAFF. For the CDR3, the DNA is TGTGCCAGCAGCCAGACCGGGGGGCAGGGCACTGAAGCTTTCTTT. Full variable domain (remainder filled in from reference TRBV7-2 and TRBJ1-1): GAGVSQSPSNKVTEKGKDVELRCDPISGHTALYWYRQSLGQGLEFLIYFQGNSAPDKSGLPSDRFSAERTGGSVSTLTIQRTQQEDSAVYLCASSQTGGQGTEAFFGQGTRLTVV.

The J gene is TRBJ2-1, the V gene TRBV12-5; 16 nucleotides align to TRBD2. V shed 6 bases, J shed 7 bases, and the junction held 6 bases outside the gene matches. The CDR3 runs to 16 residues. CDR1 and CDR2 (germline): LGHNT, FRNRAP. The CDR3 reads CASGQQGLAGGNEQFF. For the CDR3, the DNA is TGTGCTAGTGGCCAACAGGGACTAGCGGGAGGGAATGAGCAGTTCTTC.

The rearrangement joins TRBV27 to TRBJ2-7, with 7 positions matching TRBD1. The CDR3 length is 13 residues. Trimming removed 0 bases from V and 7 bases from J; junction bases left unmatched: 3. CDR1 MNHEY and CDR2 SMNVEV come from the germline V gene (reference sequence). The CDR3: CASSLSGQKEQYF. In nucleotides, the CDR3 is TGTGCCAGCAGTTTATCGGGACAGAAAGAGCAGTACTTC.

The CDR3 DNA reads TGTGCCAGCAGGGGGACAGGGAGTAAGAATTCACCCCTCCACTTT. Its translation: CASRGTGSKNSPLHF. This rearrangement joins TRBV2 to TRBJ1-6, with 9 bases aligning to TRBD1. The germline V gene encodes CDR1 SNHLY and CDR2 FYNNEI. The CDR3 totals 15 residues. Trimming cost V 6 bases and J 7 bases; bases outside gene matches: 7.

This clone has ten or more counts. V and J are TRBV7-8 and TRBJ1-1; no reliable D call. This CDR3 is built from 13 residues. V lost 4 bases and J 1 base, leaving 7 bases between the germline ends. Germline CDR1 is SGHVS and CDR2 is FQNEAQ. The CDR3 region is CASSSRENTEAFF. The CDR3 bases are TGTGCCAGCAGCTCCCGGGAGAACACTGAAGCTTTCTTT.